Sequencing of this TCR beta chain was carried out in a study of T cells in Graves' hyperthyroidism and ophthalmopathy. This clonotype was counted at least ten times. Germline values: CDR1 SNHLY, CDR2 FYNNEI. The trim removed 6 bases at V and 4 bases at J, leaving 7 bases unmatched. There are 14 residues in the CDR3. TCR beta CDR3 regions were amplified from RNA. HTBI primers were the set used in a first-round RT-PCR of the TCR CDR3. TCRdb reprocessed the multiplex PCR reads via MiXCR and lists one record per CDR3 protein. Among a few hundred thousand distinct CDR3 sequences listed, more than 12% were seen once.

The chain combines TRBV2 with TRBJ2-7; 9 positions agree with TRBD1. The sample was blood. This receptor was identified in a woman in her thirties with Graves' hyperthyroidism. In DNA form, the CDR3 reads TGTGCCAGCAGGGTCCGGGACAGGGCTTACGAGCAGTACTTC. This gives the protein CASRVRDRAYEQYF.